Presented here are 13 T cell receptor beta chains from one specimen sequenced in a study of siplizumab effects on memory and regulatory T cells. Method: immunoSEQ multiplex PCR; TCRdb's copy keeps in-frame clones and lacks some. Of approximately 90,000 clones listed, approximately 95% were seen once; the top ten hold roughly 0.3%. Sequenced sample: non-Treg CD4+ T cells sorted from blood. The receptor source for this set is a human donor in good health.

The rearrangement uses TRBV6-5 and TRBJ2-7, with D tentatively TRBD1 (6 bases). CDR1 and CDR2 (germline): MNHEY, SVGAGI. Trimming removed 0 bases from V and 3 bases from J, with 15 bases in between. The length of the CDR3 is 16 residues. CDR3: CASSYSMTGPFYEQYF. Written as DNA, the CDR3 is TGTGCCAGCAGTTACTCCATGACAGGCCCTTTCTACGAGCAGTACTTC.

This clone came up once. The chain has TRBV5-1 and TRBJ2-1; TRBD1 is a possible D gene (6 bases). This CDR3 region has 15 residues. Germline loops: CDR1 SGHRS, CDR2 YFSETQ. V was cut by 4 bases and J by 6 bases, with 17 bases left in between. The CDR3 region is CASSEAGVSGNEQFF. As DNA, the CDR3 is TGCGCCAGCAGCGAGGCAGGGGTATCAGGCAATGAGCAGTTCTTC.

This chain uses TRBV27 with TRBJ2-2; TRBD2 matches at 8 bases. Germline lookup yields CDR1 MNHEY and CDR2 SMNVEV (reference sequence). CDR3 length: 16 amino acids. Unmatched junction bases numbered 12, after V lost 6 bases and J lost 6 bases. In DNA form, the CDR3 reads TGTGCCAGCAGAAAGCCGGGACTAGTAACCGCCGGGGAGCTGTTTTTT. It encodes CASRKPGLVTAGELFF.

The chain is built from TRBV5-1 and TRBJ1-2; 7 nucleotides line up with TRBD1. The CDR3 loop spans 13 amino acids. With 4 bases clipped from V and 5 bases from J, the junction kept 5 bases outside the gene matches. Germline-derived CDR1 and CDR2 are SGHRS and YFSETQ. Here the CDR3 DNA reads TGCGCCAGCAGCCTGGGACAGTCATATGGCTACACCTTC. It yields the protein CASSLGQSYGYTF.

The chain couples TRBV7-9 to TRBJ2-5; D is unresolved. The CDR3 is 14 amino acids. With 5 bases removed from V and 2 bases from J, the gap between germline ends came to 12 bases. CDR1 is SEHNR, CDR2 FQNEAQ, per germline (reference sequence). Written as DNA, the CDR3 is TGTGCCAGCAGCCCAGTTGTTATACAAGAGACCCAGTACTTC. Translated, it gives CASSPVVIQETQYF.

V usage is TRBV27 and J usage is TRBJ2-3; 9 nucleotides align to TRBD2. Germline assignment: CDR1 MNHEY and CDR2 SMNVEV (reference sequence). V dropped 2 bases and J dropped 3; count of bases not matched to a gene: 6. The CDR3 loop spans 16 amino acids. The CDR3 spells CASSLVAGGGTDTQYF. Written as DNA, the CDR3 is TGTGCCAGCAGTTTAGTGGCGGGAGGGGGGACAGATACGCAGTATTTT.

V and J are TRBV10-3 and TRBJ1-1; D is perhaps TRBD1 (5 bases). V was shortened by 2 bases and J by 1 base, with 14 bases between the two germline ends. Germline V gene sequence: CDR1 ENHRY, CDR2 SYGVKD. This CDR3 region has 16 residues. The DNA for the CDR3 is TGTGCCATCAGTGAGAGGAGGGCAGGGCCGAACACTGAAGCTTTCTTT. This codes for CAISERRAGPNTEAFF.

This chain uses TRBV6-6 with TRBJ1-1, with D maybe TRBD1 (6 bases). The CDR3 is made up of 13 amino acids. The germline gives CDR1 MNHNY, CDR2 SVGAGI (reference sequence). The V end lost 7 bases, the J end lost 10 bases, and 19 bases lay between the germline ends. In nucleotides, the CDR3 is TGTGCCAGCAAAAGGGGGGATTCGGACGCAGCTTTCTTT. Translated: CASKRGDSDAAFF.

The CDR3 region is CASSKVGYYGYTF. CDR3 bases: TGTGCCAGCAGCAAGGTCGGGTACTATGGCTACACCTTC. The J gene is TRBJ1-2, the V gene TRBV5-4, with D uncertain. Germline CDR1 reads SGHNT; CDR2 reads YYREEE (reference sequence). The CDR3 contains 13 residues. Deletions cut 4 bases from V and 3 bases from J, with 10 bases between.

The chain has TRBV2 and TRBJ1-1; unclear D gene. The germline V and J ends were trimmed by 4 bases and 5 bases, with 14 bases remaining between them. CDR1 and CDR2 (germline): SNHLY, FYNNEI. The CDR3 runs 14 residues. For the CDR3, the DNA is TGTGCCAGCAGTGGAGAGGGCTCGGGGACTGAAGCTTTCTTT. It specifies CASSGEGSGTEAFF.

The CDR3 region has the DNA TGTGCCACCAGCAGGGAGGGAAGAGGTGGCTACACCTTC. This sequence encodes CATSREGRGGYTF. The chain has TRBV15 and TRBJ1-2; D call uncertain. Looked up from germline, CDR1 is LNHNV and CDR2 is YYDKDF (reference sequence). V lost 3 bases and J lost 7, with 12 bases in between. There are 13 residues in the CDR3.

This clone showed up just a few times. In DNA, the CDR3 is TGTGCCAGCAGCACCGGCTCCCTGGGGACCGGGGAGCTGTTTTTT. The encoded protein is CASSTGSLGTGELFF. The chain has TRBV9 and TRBJ2-2; D is ambiguous. CDR3 size: 15 residues. Per the germline V gene, CDR1 is SGDLS and CDR2 is YYNGEE. The germline V and J ends were trimmed by 4 bases and 5 bases, with 15 bases remaining between them.

This chain joins TRBV6-5 and TRBJ1-4, with D hard to call. CDR1 and CDR2 from the germline V gene are MNHEY and SVGAGI. Trimming took off 0 bases at V and 11 bases at J, with 16 bases between the two ends. The CDR3 is 15 amino acids. Here the CDR3 reads CASSYSGIPDRKLFF. The CDR3 bases are TGTGCCAGCAGTTACTCGGGGATCCCTGATCGGAAACTGTTTTTT.